A single sample is the source of the 27 T cell receptor beta chains below, sequenced in a study of T cell responses to AZD1222 COVID-19 vaccine. Sequencing used immunoSEQ multiplex PCR; TCRdb keeps in-frame clones, though not all of them. In the table there are about 92,000 clones, 80% to 90% of which are singletons. Material: peripheral blood, obtained on day 0 of AZD1222 vaccination. The receptors originated from an adult in good health.

The chain's CDR3 is CASQLDSGVTDTQYF. In nucleotides, the CDR3 is TGTGCCAGCCAGCTAGATAGCGGGGTGACAGATACGCAGTATTTT. The genes are TRBV5-4 and TRBJ2-3; 8 nucleotides match TRBD2. Germline-derived CDR1 and CDR2 are SGHNT and YYREEE (reference sequence). With V trimmed by 7 bases and J by 3 bases, 10 bases remained unmatched. CDR3 length: 15 residues.

The J gene is TRBJ2-1, the V gene TRBV7-3; 8 positions agree with TRBD2. CDR3 length equals 14 residues. V dropped 2 bases and J dropped 6; count of bases not matched to a gene: 3. In germline, CDR1 is SGHTA, CDR2 FQGTGA. DNA for the CDR3: TGTGCCAGCAGCTTAGTCGGGGGGGCCAATGAGCAGTTCTTC. This encodes CASSLVGGANEQFF.

This clone was seen a few times. The chain employs TRBV19 and TRBJ2-2, with 7 bases matching TRBD2. The CDR3 consists of 14 residues. Unmatched junction bases numbered 3, after V lost 5 bases and J lost 3 bases. Germline V gene data show CDR1 as LNHDA and CDR2 as SQIVND (reference sequence). The CDR3 here is CASSLGGHTGELFF. In nucleotides, the CDR3 is TGTGCCAGTAGTTTGGGAGGGCACACCGGGGAGCTGTTTTTT.

V usage is TRBV5-4 and J usage is TRBJ1-2; 9 bases match TRBD1. The CDR3 length is 15 residues. Losses at the gene ends were 3 bases for V and 7 bases for J; bases not matched to a gene: 10. Germline-derived CDR1 and CDR2 are SGHNT and YYREEE (reference sequence). The CDR3 sequence is CASSSRGQGMGGYTF. The CDR3 coding sequence is TGTGCCAGCAGCTCGCGGGGACAGGGAATGGGTGGCTACACCTTC.

The V call is TRBV15, the J call TRBJ1-5; D unclear. V lost 2 bases to trimming and J lost 1 base, with 9 bases between them. Germline V gene sequence: CDR1 LNHNV, CDR2 YYDKDF (reference sequence). The CDR3 extends over 15 amino acids. The CDR3 loop reads CATSRTDGSNQPQHF. DNA of the CDR3: TGTGCCACCAGCAGAACCGACGGAAGCAATCAGCCCCAGCATTTT.

CDR3 in amino acids: CASSTRTAYNSPLHF. In DNA, the CDR3 is TGTGCCAGCAGCACCCGGACAGCATATAATTCACCCCTCCACTTT. The J gene is TRBJ1-6, the V gene TRBV7-6; D possibly corresponds to TRBD1 (6 bases). This CDR3 is 15 amino acids long. Per the germline V gene, CDR1 is SGHVS and CDR2 is FNYEAQ. V dropped 5 bases and J dropped 4 bases, with 12 bases sitting between them.

This clone was seen just once. The rearrangement links TRBV27 to TRBJ1-2; D is ambiguous. The CDR3 contains 15 residues. V lost 6 bases, J lost 4 bases, and 18 bases lay in between. Germline-derived CDR1 and CDR2 are MNHEY and SMNVEV (reference sequence). CDR3 region: CASRPSSGLGYGYTF. CDR3 nucleotides: TGTGCCAGCAGGCCGAGTTCGGGGTTAGGCTATGGCTACACCTTC.

The V and J genes are TRBV5-1 and TRBJ2-1, with D perhaps matching TRBD1 or TRBD2 (6 bases each). With 2 bases removed from V and 6 bases from J, the gap between germline ends came to 15 bases. CDR1 is SGHRS and CDR2 is YFSETQ in the germline V gene. The CDR3 spans 15 residues. The CDR3 region has the DNA TGCGCCAGCAGCTTAATTTGGGGGGCCTTCAATGAGCAGTTCTTC. Protein sequence: CASSLIWGAFNEQFF.

This clone was found a few times. Distinct nucleotide sequences in the sample also encode this CDR3. This chain uses TRBV5-4 with TRBJ1-1, with 9 bases matching TRBD1. V was clipped by 3 bases and J by 5 bases; unmatched bases: 5. The CDR3 has 14 amino acids. Germline lookup yields CDR1 SGHNT and CDR2 YYREEE (reference sequence). The CDR3 region is CASSWGQGDTEAFF. In DNA form, the CDR3 reads TGTGCCAGCAGCTGGGGACAGGGAGATACTGAAGCTTTCTTT.

The chain employs TRBV2 and TRBJ1-1; tentatively, D is TRBD1 (5 bases). The CDR3 runs to 20 residues. Germline V gives CDR1 SNHLY, CDR2 FYNNEI. Trimming removed 3 bases from V and 0 bases from J, with 26 bases in between. The CDR3 DNA reads TGTGCCAGCAGTGAGCGTTGGCAGGGCTTGGGACGGCGTATGAACACTGAAGCTTTCTTT. Protein sequence: CASSERWQGLGRRMNTEAFF. Based on the CDR3 plus reference TRBV2 and TRBJ1-1, the full variable domain is EPEVTQTPSHQVTQMGQEVILRCVPISNHLYFYWYRQILGQKVEFLVSFYNNEISEKSEIFDDQFSVERPDGSNFTLKIRSTKLEDSAMYFCASSERWQGLGRRMNTEAFFGQGTRLTVV.

Worth noting for this clone: Relative to the germline gene, one junction end is altered; a read error may explain this. The chain couples TRBV2 to TRBJ1-1; 8 bases line up with TRBD1. The CDR3 totals 14 residues. Germline V CDR1 and CDR2: SNHLY, FYNNEI. The CDR3 bases are TGTGCCAGCCGTGAAGGGACAGCCACAGGGGGAGCTTTCTTT. It is translated as CASREGTATGGAFF. Based on the CDR3 plus reference TRBV2 and TRBJ1-1, the full variable domain is EPEVTQTPSHQVTQMGQEVILRCVPISNHLYFYWYRQILGQKVEFLVSFYNNEISEKSEIFDDQFSVERPDGSNFTLKIRSTKLEDSAMYFCASREGTATGGAFFGQGTRLTVV.

This clone appeared a single time. Other DNA sequences in the sample encode the same CDR3. The V gene is TRBV7-9, the J gene TRBJ1-2; D might be TRBD1 (5 bases). Germline V gene sequence: CDR1 SEHNR, CDR2 FQNEAQ (reference sequence). V dropped 7 bases and J dropped 8 bases, with 11 bases sitting between them. The CDR3 is 11 residues long. DNA of the CDR3: TGTGCCAGCACCCCGGGGGGGGGCTACACCTTC. It yields the protein CASTPGGGYTF.

This chain's CDR3 is CASSQQGALTNEQFF. In DNA form, the CDR3 reads TGTGCCAGCAGCCAACAGGGGGCCTTAACAAATGAGCAGTTCTTC. The chain is built from TRBV9 and TRBJ2-1, with TRBD1 matching 9 bases. The CDR3 length is 15 residues. Germline assignment: CDR1 SGDLS and CDR2 YYNGEE. V dropped 4 bases and J dropped 7; count of bases not matched to a gene: 9.

The chain uses TRBV19 and TRBJ2-7; 10 bases line up with TRBD2. The CDR3 covers 15 residues. V was pared by 6 bases and J by 2 bases, with 7 bases of the junction left unmatched. Germline lookup yields CDR1 LNHDA and CDR2 SQIVND (reference sequence). As DNA, the CDR3 is TGTGCCAGTAGCCCGGGACTAGCGACTACCTACGAGCAGTACTTC. It encodes CASSPGLATTYEQYF.

In its sample, this clone was seen once. V is TRBV5-4 and J is TRBJ1-6; a weak D match, TRBD1 (5 bases). The CDR3 sequence is 16 residues long. V lost 4 bases and J 6 bases, leaving 17 bases between the germline ends. Germline CDR1 reads SGHNT; CDR2 reads YYREEE (reference sequence). CDR3 sequence (DNA): TGTGCCAGCAGCAAACGTCAGGGAGGGTCTAATTCACCCCTCCACTTT. Its protein product is CASSKRQGGSNSPLHF.

The sample holds a few counts of this clone. The chain joins TRBV2 to TRBJ2-7; D is possibly TRBD1 (6 bases). V was shortened by 2 bases and J by 2 bases, with 10 bases between the two germline ends. CDR1 is SNHLY, CDR2 FYNNEI, per germline. There are 14 residues in the CDR3. CDR3 nucleotides: TGTGCCAGCAGTGAAACCAGGGGTCCCTACGAGCAGTACTTC. Residues: CASSETRGPYEQYF.

This clone was found a few times. The V call is TRBV25-1, the J call TRBJ1-1; 8 positions agree with TRBD1. The germline CDR1 and CDR2 sequences are MGHDK and SYGVNS. V dropped 2 bases and J dropped 4; count of bases not matched to a gene: 6. The CDR3 totals 15 residues. Here the CDR3 reads CASSEDRGVSTEAFF. For the CDR3, the DNA is TGTGCCAGCAGTGAAGACAGGGGTGTGAGCACTGAAGCTTTCTTT. Combining the CDR3 with reference TRBV25-1 and TRBJ1-1 gives the whole variable domain EADIYQTPRYLVIGTGKKITLECSQTMGHDKMYWYQQDPGMELHLIHYSYGVNSTEKGDLSSESTVSRIRTEHFPLTLESARPSHTSQYLCASSEDRGVSTEAFFGQGTRLTVV.

The chain couples TRBV6-5 to TRBJ2-2; the D is unclear. The germline V gene has CDR1 MNHEY and CDR2 SVGAGI. CDR3 length: 16 residues. V shed 0 bases and J shed 6 bases, with 14 bases lying between them. CDR3 coding DNA: TGTGCCAGCAGTTACTCGATGGGTCAGGTCTCCGGGGAGCTGTTTTTT. Translated, it gives CASSYSMGQVSGELFF.

The V call is TRBV30, the J call TRBJ2-1; 9 bases match TRBD2. CDR1 and CDR2 (germline): GTSNPN, SVGIG (reference sequence). CDR3 length: 13 amino acids. With V trimmed by 4 bases and J by 12 bases, 10 bases remained unmatched. The CDR3, as DNA: TGTGCCTGGATGCGGGGGGGCCCCATCGGGCAGTTCTTC. Translating gives CAWMRGGPIGQFF.

This chain joins TRBV9 and TRBJ2-3; 7 nucleotides agree with TRBD2. The CDR3 has 17 amino acids. The germline V gene has CDR1 SGDLS and CDR2 YYNGEE. The V segment lost 4 bases and the J segment 7 bases; nucleotides outside the gene matches: 18. CDR3: CASSKEGASGLRNTQYF. DNA of the CDR3: TGTGCCAGCAGCAAGGAAGGGGCTAGCGGTCTCAGAAATACGCAGTATTTT.

CDR3 DNA sequence: TGTGCCAGCAGTTTAATAGGGGTGGGGACCCATCAGCCCCAGCATTTT. Translation: CASSLIGVGTHQPQHF. The chain joins TRBV28 to TRBJ1-5; a possible D gene is TRBD1 (5 bases). The CDR3 consists of 16 residues. The V end lost 2 bases, the J end lost 5 bases, and 16 bases lay between the germline ends. Germline CDR1 MDHEN, CDR2 SYDVKM.

This rearrangement joins TRBV30 to TRBJ2-7; 13 positions agree with TRBD2. V lost 5 bases, J lost 4 bases, and 5 bases stayed unmatched. The CDR3 spans 14 residues. The germline CDR1 and CDR2 sequences are GTSNPN and SVGIG (reference sequence). CDR3 in DNA: TGTGCCTGGGGGGGACTAGCGGGGTGGTACGAGCAGTACTTC. Protein sequence: CAWGGLAGWYEQYF.

The chain combines TRBV7-8 with TRBJ1-1; D is unclear. Trimming took off 5 bases at V and 3 bases at J, with 10 bases between the two ends. This CDR3 region has 13 residues. In germline, CDR1 is SGHVS, CDR2 FQNEAQ. This CDR3 is CASSRIRDTEAFF. The CDR3 nucleotides read TGTGCCAGCAGCCGAATCCGTGACACTGAAGCTTTCTTT. Together with reference TRBV7-8 and TRBJ1-1, the CDR3 gives the full variable domain: GAGVSQSPRYKVAKRGQDVALRCDPISGHVSLFWYQQALGQGPEFLTYFQNEAQLDKSGLPSDRFFAERPEGSVSTLKIQRTQQEDSAVYLCASSRIRDTEAFFGQGTRLTVV.

The V gene is TRBV6-5, the J gene TRBJ2-7, with a possible D match to TRBD1 (5 bases). Trimming stripped 3 bases from V and 0 bases from J, with 12 bases between. The CDR3 runs 15 residues. Germline V gene lookup returns CDR1 MNHEY and CDR2 SVGAGI. The CDR3 region is CASSYIRTNSYEQYF. CDR3 DNA: TGTGCCAGCAGTTATATCAGGACAAACTCCTACGAGCAGTACTTC.

CDR3 in DNA: TGCAGCGTTGGGGGAGAGGATCGCGCTTTCTTT. This codes for CSVGGEDRAFF. The J gene is TRBJ1-1, the V gene TRBV29-1; D gene unclear. The CDR3 covers 11 residues. V was cut by 4 bases and J by 11 bases, with 14 bases left in between. Germline CDR1 SQVTM, CDR2 ANQGSEA.

V and J are TRBV2 and TRBJ1-1; D gene unclear. The V end was cut by 8 bases, the J end by 3 bases, with 10 bases between. CDR3 length: 12 amino acids. Germline V gene data show CDR1 as SNHLY and CDR2 as FYNNEI. CDR3 amino acids: CASVPRDTEAFF. CDR3 sequence (DNA): TGTGCCAGCGTCCCCCGTGACACTGAAGCTTTCTTT.

This sequence joins TRBV10-3 and TRBJ2-2; D uncertain. Trimming pared 0 bases from V and 5 bases from J, leaving 10 bases between. The CDR3 has 15 residues. Germline V gives CDR1 ENHRY, CDR2 SYGVKD. CDR3: CAISESFRRTGELFF. The DNA for the CDR3 is TGTGCCATCAGTGAGTCGTTTAGGAGAACCGGGGAGCTGTTTTTT.